This TCR beta chain derives from a study of OX40 agonist ivuxolimab in advanced cancers. The CDR3 covers 13 residues. Germline V gene lookup returns CDR1 LNHDA and CDR2 SQIVND (reference sequence). Trimming pared 3 bases from V and 3 bases from J, leaving 8 bases between. TCRdb keeps only in-frame clones here, not all; method: immunoSEQ multiplex PCR. The data hold 100,000 to 150,000 clones, with around 93% observed a single time. The sequence derives from an adult with an advanced solid tumor such as melanoma, head and neck, liver or kidney cancer. This material consisted of CD4+ or CD8+ T cells sorted from blood, taken in a trial of the OX40 agonist ivuxolimab. The rearrangement joins TRBV19 to TRBJ1-1; D call uncertain. The CDR3 region has the DNA TGTGCCAGTAGTATGACGTTTTACACTGAAGCTTTCTTT. Its protein product is CASSMTFYTEAFF.